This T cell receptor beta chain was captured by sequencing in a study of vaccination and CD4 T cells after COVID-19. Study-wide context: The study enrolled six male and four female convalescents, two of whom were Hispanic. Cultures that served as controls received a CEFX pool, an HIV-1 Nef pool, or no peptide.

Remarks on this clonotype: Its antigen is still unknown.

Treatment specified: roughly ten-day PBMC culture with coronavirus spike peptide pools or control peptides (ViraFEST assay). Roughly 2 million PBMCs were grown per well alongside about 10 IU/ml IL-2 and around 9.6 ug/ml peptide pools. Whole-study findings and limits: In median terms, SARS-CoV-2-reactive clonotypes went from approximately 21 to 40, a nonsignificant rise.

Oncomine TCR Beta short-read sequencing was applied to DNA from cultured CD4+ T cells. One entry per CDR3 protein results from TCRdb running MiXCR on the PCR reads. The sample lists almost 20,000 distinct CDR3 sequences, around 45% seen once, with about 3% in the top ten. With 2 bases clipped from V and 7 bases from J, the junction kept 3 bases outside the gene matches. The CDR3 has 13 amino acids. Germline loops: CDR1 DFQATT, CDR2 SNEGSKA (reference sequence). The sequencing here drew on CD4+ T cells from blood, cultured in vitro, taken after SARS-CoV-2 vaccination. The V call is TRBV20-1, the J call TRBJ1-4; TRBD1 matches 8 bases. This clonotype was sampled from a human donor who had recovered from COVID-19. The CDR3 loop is CSARQGAGEKLFF. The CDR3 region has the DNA TGCAGTGCTAGACAGGGGGCAGGTGAAAAACTGTTTTTT.